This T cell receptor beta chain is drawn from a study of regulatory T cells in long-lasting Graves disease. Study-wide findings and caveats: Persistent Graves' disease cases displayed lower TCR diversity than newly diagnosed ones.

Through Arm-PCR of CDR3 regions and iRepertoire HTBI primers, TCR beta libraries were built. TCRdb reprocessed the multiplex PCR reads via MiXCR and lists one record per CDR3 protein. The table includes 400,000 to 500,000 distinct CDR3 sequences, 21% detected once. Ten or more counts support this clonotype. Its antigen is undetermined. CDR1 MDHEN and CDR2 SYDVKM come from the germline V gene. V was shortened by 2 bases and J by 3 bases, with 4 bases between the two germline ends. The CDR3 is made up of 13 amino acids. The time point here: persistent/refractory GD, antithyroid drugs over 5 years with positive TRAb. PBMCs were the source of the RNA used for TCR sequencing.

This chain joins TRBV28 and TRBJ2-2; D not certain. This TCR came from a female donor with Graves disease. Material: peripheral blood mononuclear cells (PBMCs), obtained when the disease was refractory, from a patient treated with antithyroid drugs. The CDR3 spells CASSLGYTGELFF. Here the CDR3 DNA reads TGTGCCAGCAGTTTAGGGTACACCGGGGAGCTGTTTTTT.